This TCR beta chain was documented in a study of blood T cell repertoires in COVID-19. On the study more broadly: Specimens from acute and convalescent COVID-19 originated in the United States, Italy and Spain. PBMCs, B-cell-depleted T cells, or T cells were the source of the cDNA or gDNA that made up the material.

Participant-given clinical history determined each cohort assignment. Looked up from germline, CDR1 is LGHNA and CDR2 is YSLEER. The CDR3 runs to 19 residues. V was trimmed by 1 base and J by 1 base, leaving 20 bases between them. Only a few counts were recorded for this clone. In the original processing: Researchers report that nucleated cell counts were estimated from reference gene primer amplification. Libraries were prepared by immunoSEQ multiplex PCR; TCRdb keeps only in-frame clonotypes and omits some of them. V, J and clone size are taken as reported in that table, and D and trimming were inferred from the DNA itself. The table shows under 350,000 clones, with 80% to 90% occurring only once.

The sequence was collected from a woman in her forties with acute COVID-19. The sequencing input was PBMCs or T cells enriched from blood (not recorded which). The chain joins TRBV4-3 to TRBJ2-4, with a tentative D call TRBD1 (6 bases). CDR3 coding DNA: TGCGCCAGCAGCCAAGCGCGTGGGGGCCAGTCCATCGCCAAAAACATTCAGTACTTC. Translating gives CASSQARGGQSIAKNIQYF.